These 17 T cell receptor beta chains originate from one sample sequenced in a study of blood T cell repertoires in COVID-19. Sequencing was performed with immunoSEQ multiplex PCR; in TCRdb, only in-frame clones are kept and a portion is missing. The table lists fewer than 200,000 clones, roughly 89% of them singletons, with 1.5% to 2% in the top ten. Material for sequencing was peripheral blood. These TCRs come from a woman between 50 and 59 years old with acute or convalescent COVID-19.

The genes are TRBV10-3 and TRBJ1-6, with D perhaps matching TRBD1 (6 bases). CDR1 is ENHRY, CDR2 SYGVKD, per germline. The ends were cut back, 6 bases at V and 7 bases at J, with 10 bases in the middle. This CDR3 comprises 13 residues. In nucleotides, the CDR3 is TGTGCCATCAGGGACAGTTCCAATTCACCCCTCCACTTT. Residues: CAIRDSSNSPLHF.

The chain combines TRBV5-5 with TRBJ1-2; D might be TRBD1 (6 bases). Germline loops: CDR1 SGHKS, CDR2 YYEKEE (reference sequence). The CDR3 length is 17 residues. V was cut by 4 bases and J by 0 bases, with 19 bases left in between. CDR3 protein: CASSPERRTASNYGYTF. Here the CDR3 DNA reads TGTGCCAGCAGCCCAGAACGAAGGACAGCGTCTAACTATGGCTACACCTTC.

This chain links TRBV6-5 with TRBJ1-1, with D possibly TRBD1 on 6 matching bases. V lost 1 base and J lost 4, with 13 bases in between. This CDR3 spans 15 amino acids. Germline CDR1 is MNHEY and CDR2 is SVGAGI. CDR3 region: CASSYFGGRSTEAFF. CDR3 DNA: TGTGCCAGCAGTTACTTCGGGGGGCGAAGCACTGAAGCTTTCTTT.

This rearrangement joins TRBV6-1 to TRBJ1-2, with 7 bases aligning to TRBD1. The germline CDR1 and CDR2 sequences are MNHNS and SASEGT. The V segment lost 2 bases and the J segment 2 bases; nucleotides outside the gene matches: 5. CDR3 size: 15 residues. The CDR3 bases are TGTGCCAGCAGTGAATATCCAGGGGGGAACTATGGCTACACCTTC. The encoded protein is CASSEYPGGNYGYTF.

The chain carries TRBV19 and TRBJ2-1; 11 nucleotides align to TRBD2. The CDR3 is made up of 14 amino acids. V lost 7 bases to trimming and J lost 12 bases; unmatched junction nucleotides: 11. Germline CDR1 and CDR2: LNHDA and SQIVND (reference sequence). The CDR3 spells CASTSLAGVAPQFF. The CDR3 DNA is TGTGCCAGTACATCACTAGCGGGAGTAGCCCCGCAGTTCTTC.

In its sample, this clone was seen once. CDR3 DNA sequence: TGTGCCAGCAGCCAAGGGGAGGGAGCGGGCGAGCAGTACTTC. Its translation: CASSQGEGAGEQYF. This sequence joins TRBV3-1 (or the pseudogene TRBV3-2) and TRBJ2-7; 7 bases match TRBD2. This CDR3 spans 14 amino acids. The V segment lost 1 base and the J segment 6 bases; nucleotides outside the gene matches: 6. Per the germline V gene, CDR1 is LGHDT and CDR2 is YNNKEL (reference sequence).

This chain joins TRBV30 and TRBJ1-6, with a tentative D call TRBD1 (6 bases). V lost 0 bases and J lost 0, with 18 bases in between. In germline, CDR1 is GTSNPN, CDR2 SVGIG (reference sequence). The CDR3 contains 19 residues. The CDR3 loop is CAWSVAPAGESSYNSPLHF. CDR3 DNA: TGTGCCTGGAGTGTAGCTCCCGCAGGGGAGAGCTCCTATAATTCACCCCTCCACTTT.

J is TRBJ2-7 and V is TRBV7-9; TRBD2 matches 7 bases. The germline V gene has CDR1 SEHNR and CDR2 FQNEAQ (reference sequence). This CDR3 has 14 residues. The V and J ends lost 3 bases and 7 bases, in that order; junction bases with no gene match: 9. The CDR3 reads CASSLPSGPLEQYF. The CDR3 nucleotides are TGTGCCAGCAGCTTGCCTAGCGGTCCATTGGAGCAGTACTTC.

The chain couples TRBV30 to TRBJ1-5; no firm D call. The CDR3 length is 15 residues. V shed 0 bases and J shed 0 bases, with 9 bases lying between them. The germline V gene has CDR1 GTSNPN and CDR2 SVGIG (reference sequence). CDR3 nucleotides: TGTGCCTGGAGTGTAAAAACAGTTAGCAATCAGCCCCAGCATTTT. Translation: CAWSVKTVSNQPQHF.

The chain combines TRBV18 with TRBJ1-1; a possible D gene is TRBD1 (5 bases). This CDR3 has 15 amino acids. The V gene lost 1 base and the J gene lost 6 bases, with 15 bases spanning the gap. Germline V CDR1 and CDR2: KGHSH, LQKENI. The chain's CDR3 is CASSPLLPGVSEAFF. CDR3 coding DNA: TGTGCCAGCTCACCACTCCTCCCGGGGGTCTCTGAAGCTTTCTTT. Looking up the rest from reference TRBV18 and TRBJ1-1 gives the full variable domain: NAGVMQNPRHLVRRRGQEARLRCSPMKGHSHVYWYRQLPEEGLKFMVYLQKENIIDESGMPKERFSAEFPKEGPSILRIQQVVRGDSAAYFCASSPLLPGVSEAFFGQGTRLTVV.

The rearrangement links TRBV4-2 to TRBJ2-5, with 7 bases lining up with TRBD2. CDR1 and CDR2 (germline): LGHNA, YNFKEQ. The V segment lost 2 bases and the J segment 0 bases; nucleotides outside the gene matches: 0. The CDR3 is 14 amino acids. CDR3 nucleotide sequence: TGTGCCAGCAGCCAAAGCGGGGACCAAGAGACCCAGTACTTC. Encoded protein: CASSQSGDQETQYF.

The chain combines TRBV2 with TRBJ1-1, with D unclear. In germline, CDR1 is SNHLY, CDR2 FYNNEI. V lost 2 bases and J 0 bases, leaving 4 bases between the germline ends. CDR3 length: 13 amino acids. CDR3 nucleotides: TGTGCCAGCAGTGAACGGTTGAACACTGAAGCTTTCTTT. Protein product: CASSERLNTEAFF. The whole variable domain, filled in from reference TRBV2 and TRBJ1-1, reads EPEVTQTPSHQVTQMGQEVILRCVPISNHLYFYWYRQILGQKVEFLVSFYNNEISEKSEIFDDQFSVERPDGSNFTLKIRSTKLEDSAMYFCASSERLNTEAFFGQGTRLTVV.

This rearrangement joins TRBV14 to TRBJ1-2, with D possibly TRBD1 on 6 matching bases. This CDR3 spans 14 amino acids. Germline assignment: CDR1 SGHDN and CDR2 FVKESK. V lost 0 bases, J lost 2 bases, and 7 bases lay in between. The CDR3 nucleotides read TGTGCCAGCAGCCAAGAACAGGGAAACTATGGCTACACCTTC. Translating gives CASSQEQGNYGYTF.

The chain is built from TRBV19 and TRBJ1-1; 9 nucleotides line up with TRBD1. Trimming cost V 7 bases and J 4 bases; bases outside gene matches: 7. CDR1 is LNHDA and CDR2 is SQIVND in the germline V gene (reference sequence). The CDR3 is 14 residues long. The CDR3 DNA reads as TGTGCCAGTACCCCGGGACAGGGAATCACTGAAGCTTTCTTT. It is translated as CASTPGQGITEAFF.

The chain joins TRBV7-9 to TRBJ1-6; perhaps TRBD1 as D (5 bases). Germline values: CDR1 SEHNR, CDR2 FQNEAQ (reference sequence). V was pared by 0 bases and J by 15 bases, with 9 bases between. This CDR3 comprises 12 residues. CDR3 sequence (DNA): TGTGCCAGCAGCTTAGCTTCGGGACTCCTCCACTTT. This codes for CASSLASGLLHF.

The DNA for the CDR3 is TGTGCCAGCAGCCCCCGGGACAGGGGCGGGGAGCCCCAGCATTTT. Its protein is CASSPRDRGGEPQHF. The chain carries TRBV7-8 and TRBJ1-5, with 10 nucleotides matching TRBD1. Germline V CDR1 and CDR2: SGHVS, FQNEAQ. Unmatched junction bases numbered 9, after V lost 5 bases and J lost 8 bases. The CDR3 consists of 15 residues.

V gene TRBV5-1 combines with J gene TRBJ1-2; 8 nucleotides align to TRBD1. Germline values: CDR1 SGHRS, CDR2 YFSETQ. The CDR3 loop spans 16 amino acids. With V trimmed by 4 bases and J by 0 bases, 8 bases remained unmatched. The chain's CDR3 is CASSMGQVTSNYGYTF. As DNA, the CDR3 is TGCGCCAGCAGCATGGGACAGGTGACCTCTAACTATGGCTACACCTTC.